A single sample gave rise to the 23 T cell receptor beta chains below, sequenced in a study of T cell repertoires in cytomegalovirus infection. TCRdb redid the calling of the reads with MiXCR, one entry per CDR3 protein. The table has some 900,000 distinct CDR3 sequences, about 30% seen once. These TCRs' antigens remain unknown. The source was cultured CD8+ T cells from PBMCs, collected from culture after CMV antigen stimulation. The receptors stem from a human donor in good health (CMV status not recorded). Some clones in this sample may be carry-over from other donors' samples.

The V call is TRBV6-6, the J call TRBJ2-3; D ambiguous. The ends were cut back, 5 bases at V and 4 bases at J, with 13 bases in the middle. The CDR3 is 14 residues long. The germline V gene has CDR1 MNHNY and CDR2 SVGAGI (reference sequence). The CDR3 region has the DNA TGTGCCAGCAGTGAGGACCGGACGGCAGATACGCAGTATTTT. Translation: CASSEDRTADTQYF.

The chain couples TRBV19 to TRBJ1-5; 7 positions match TRBD1. CDR1 and CDR2 from the germline V gene are LNHDA and SQIVND (reference sequence). CDR3 length: 15 amino acids. The junction had 6 bases not matched to a gene; V was cut back by 4 bases and J by 3 bases. CDR3 amino acids: CASSTRDSFNQPQHF. CDR3 bases: TGTGCCAGTAGTACCCGGGACAGTTTCAATCAGCCCCAGCATTTT.

This clonotype was recorded many times. V usage is TRBV7-8 and J usage is TRBJ2-5, with D perhaps TRBD1 (6 bases). The CDR3 runs 17 residues. Germline CDR1 and CDR2: SGHVS and FQNEAQ. The V gene lost 0 bases and the J gene lost 5 bases, with 19 bases spanning the gap. The CDR3 DNA sequence: TGTGCCAGCAGCTTAGCCACTTTGATGGACAGCCGGGAGACCCAGTACTTC. Translating it yields CASSLATLMDSRETQYF.

The CDR3 sequence is CSASVGGLTEAFF. Here the CDR3 DNA reads TGCAGTGCTAGTGTGGGGGGCTTAACTGAAGCTTTCTTT. The chain uses TRBV20-1 and TRBJ1-1; tentative D call: TRBD1 (6 bases). Looked up from germline, CDR1 is DFQATT and CDR2 is SNEGSKA (reference sequence). This CDR3 region has 13 residues. V was trimmed by 3 bases and J by 5 bases, leaving 13 bases between them.

This clonotype was found a few times. The rearrangement links TRBV3-1 to TRBJ1-2, with D possibly matching TRBD1 (5 bases). The CDR3 spans 17 residues. Trimming stripped 0 bases from V and 2 bases from J, with 16 bases between. Germline-derived CDR1 and CDR2 are LGHDT and YNNKEL (reference sequence). The DNA for the CDR3 is TGTGCCAGCAGCCAAGATTGGGTGACAGAGTTAAACTATGGCTACACCTTC. It is translated as CASSQDWVTELNYGYTF.

On this clonotype itself: This could be a read error, since a much larger clone is one nucleotide away. V usage is TRBV7-6 and J usage is TRBJ2-3; 11 bases align to TRBD2. Germline V gene data show CDR1 as SGHVS and CDR2 as FNYEAQ. This CDR3 has 20 residues. V lost 1 base to trimming and J lost 0 bases; unmatched junction nucleotides: 12. CDR3 sequence reads: CASSLVPASGGTPSTDTQYF. The CDR3 coding sequence is TGTGCCAGCAGCTTAGTCCCCGCTAGCGGGGGGACTCCCAGCACAGATACGCAGTATTTT.

The genes are TRBV28 and TRBJ1-2; D remains ambiguous. The CDR3 totals 13 residues. CDR1 and CDR2 (germline): MDHEN, SYDVKM. Trimming shortened V by 3 bases and J by 13 bases, and 18 bases separated the two germline ends. The CDR3 DNA sequence: TGTGCCAGCAGTTTTTCTCACGTGCTAAATTGCACCTTC. Its protein is CASSFSHVLNCTF.

This clonotype was seen a handful of times. The chain joins TRBV11-3 to TRBJ2-1; 8 positions agree with TRBD2. The CDR3 consists of 15 residues. V was pared by 2 bases and J by 3 bases, with 3 bases of the junction left unmatched. Germline CDR1 reads SGHNT; CDR2 reads YENEEA. DNA for the CDR3: TGTGCCAGCAGCTTATATAGCGGGGACTACAATGAGCAGTTCTTC. Translated: CASSLYSGDYNEQFF.

This clonotype has a count of ten or more. The V and J genes are TRBV7-2 and TRBJ2-1; maybe TRBD1 (6 bases). The V and J ends lost 5 bases and 1 base respectively, with 15 bases between them. Germline lookup yields CDR1 SGHTA and CDR2 FQGNSA. The CDR3 spans 16 residues. CDR3 sequence reads: CASSLTRTVSYNEQFF. The CDR3 nucleotides read TGTGCCAGCAGCCTAACCCGGACAGTGTCCTACAATGAGCAGTTCTTC.

In this sample, this clonotype turned up many times. The chain recombines TRBV7-8 with TRBJ2-1, with D possibly being TRBD2 (6 bases). CDR1 and CDR2 (germline): SGHVS, FQNEAQ. Trimming shortened V by 6 bases and J by 0 bases, and 36 bases separated the two germline ends. The CDR3 contains 23 residues. The DNA for the CDR3 is TGTGCCAGCAGTTATCCCTCGAGCAGGTGGGACTCAACGCAGGAAAGCTCCTACAATGAGCAGTTCTTC. Translation gives CASSYPSSRWDSTQESSYNEQFF.

This clonotype was counted only a few times. V and J are TRBV12-3 or TRBV12-4 and TRBJ2-1; either TRBD1 or TRBD2 may supply D (5 bases each). The CDR3 contains 15 residues. Deletions cut 7 bases from V and 3 bases from J, with 16 bases between. CDR3 nucleotides: TGTGCCAGCACCTTCGGGACCCCGGACTACAATGAGCAGTTCTTC. It translates to CASTFGTPDYNEQFF.

This chain joins TRBV19 and TRBJ2-3; 16 bases are a match to TRBD2. Germline V gene data show CDR1 as LNHDA and CDR2 as SQIVND (reference sequence). The CDR3 has 19 amino acids. J gave up 2 bases and V 4 bases, and 9 bases lay outside the gene matches. The CDR3 bases are TGTGCCAGTAGTACCTTGGGACTAGCGGGGGGGCCCTCCACAGATACGCAGTATTTT. Amino acid sequence: CASSTLGLAGGPSTDTQYF. Drawing the rest from reference TRBV19 and TRBJ2-3, the complete variable domain is DGGITQSPKYLFRKEGQNVTLSCEQNLNHDAMYWYRQDPGQGLRLIYYSQIVNDFQKGDIAEGYSVSREKKESFPLTVTSAQKNPTAFYLCASSTLGLAGGPSTDTQYFGPGTRLTVL.

This chain links TRBV12-3 or TRBV12-4 with TRBJ2-2; D perhaps matches TRBD1 (6 bases). This CDR3 has 21 amino acids. The V end was cut by 5 bases, the J end by 2 bases, with 30 bases between. Written as DNA, the CDR3 is TGTGCCAGCAGTCCGTTCGCCGAGGGACAAAACAATCCCAAAAACACCGGGGAGCTGTTTTTT. Protein: CASSPFAEGQNNPKNTGELFF.

This clonotype was counted a few times. V and J are TRBV5-1 and TRBJ2-5; D not resolved. In germline, CDR1 is SGHRS, CDR2 YFSETQ. With 3 bases removed from V and 5 bases from J, the gap between germline ends came to 17 bases. CDR3 length: 15 residues. In DNA form, the CDR3 reads TGCGCCAGCAGCTCCGATGCGGCGACGACGGAGACCCAGTACTTC. Translating gives CASSSDAATTETQYF.

The CDR3 loop reads CATSRPAGGQETQYF. CDR3 nucleotides: TGTGCCACCAGCAGGCCGGCAGGGGGCCAAGAGACCCAGTACTTC. The rearrangement uses TRBV15 and TRBJ2-5, with 7 bases matching TRBD1. CDR3 length: 15 amino acids. The germline V gene encodes CDR1 LNHNV and CDR2 YYDKDF (reference sequence). The V and J ends lost 3 bases and 1 base, in that order; junction bases with no gene match: 5.

A few counts support this clonotype. V gene TRBV6-6 combines with J gene TRBJ2-3; 7 nucleotides align to TRBD1. The germline V gene has CDR1 MNHNY and CDR2 SVGAGI (reference sequence). The CDR3 runs to 16 residues. The trim removed 7 bases at V and 2 bases at J, leaving 12 bases unmatched. Here the CDR3 reads CASKNRGQGLTDTQYF. CDR3 bases: TGTGCCAGCAAAAACAGGGGACAAGGTCTCACAGATACGCAGTATTTT.

The genes are TRBV27 and TRBJ1-6, with TRBD1 matching over 7 bases. Germline trimming cut 3 bases from V and 4 bases from J; bases unmatched to any gene: 9. The CDR3 spans 17 residues. Germline V gene sequence: CDR1 MNHEY, CDR2 SMNVEV (reference sequence). CDR3 sequence (DNA): TGTGCCAGCAGTTTCCACGGTCAGGGGGGGTATAATTCACCCCTCCACTTT. Its protein is CASSFHGQGGYNSPLHF.

Concerning this clonotype: This sequence may be a read error, since a much larger clone differs from it by one base. V gene TRBV7-8 combines with J gene TRBJ1-1; D is ambiguous. The CDR3 loop spans 15 amino acids. Germline assignment: CDR1 SGHVS and CDR2 FQNEAQ. This chain's CDR3 is CASSSEQPANTEALF. The CDR3 DNA follows: TGTGCCAGCAGTTCAGAGCAGCCAGCTAACACTGAAGCTTTGTTT.

The chain recombines TRBV4-3 with TRBJ1-1; TRBD1 matches 9 bases. This CDR3 is 16 amino acids long. With V trimmed by 3 bases and J by 5 bases, 10 bases remained unmatched. Germline CDR1 and CDR2: LGHNA and YSLEER. Here the CDR3 reads CASSQAHRGLGTEAFF. CDR3 DNA: TGCGCCAGCAGCCAGGCTCACAGGGGGCTGGGGACTGAAGCTTTCTTT.

This clonotype occurred a few times. V gene TRBV6-1 combines with J gene TRBJ2-3, with D perhaps matching TRBD2 (5 bases). The germline V and J ends were trimmed by 1 base and 2 bases, with 28 bases remaining between them. Germline V gene sequence: CDR1 MNHNS, CDR2 SASEGT. The CDR3 totals 21 residues. The CDR3: CASSEGWASRIIPIPTDTQYF. DNA of the CDR3: TGTGCCAGCAGTGAAGGTTGGGCTAGCCGAATCATACCCATACCCACAGATACGCAGTATTTT.

This clonotype has a handful of counts. The chain carries TRBV15 and TRBJ1-5, with 9 positions matching TRBD1. With 5 bases clipped from V and 7 bases from J, the junction kept 9 bases outside the gene matches. Germline V gives CDR1 LNHNV, CDR2 YYDKDF (reference sequence). This CDR3 is 15 amino acids long. This CDR3 is CATSLTGGRKQPQHF. The CDR3 DNA reads as TGTGCCACCAGCTTAACAGGGGGCCGAAAGCAGCCCCAGCATTTT.

The chain has TRBV19 and TRBJ2-1, with D maybe TRBD1 (6 bases). Trimming removed 4 bases at V and 0 bases at J, with 16 bases between. Germline CDR1 LNHDA, CDR2 SQIVND (reference sequence). CDR3 length: 17 amino acids. In nucleotides, the CDR3 is TGTGCCAGTAGTAACTCACAGGGTTTTGACTCCTACAATGAGCAGTTCTTC. It translates to CASSNSQGFDSYNEQFF.

This clonotype was detected a few times. V and J are TRBV7-6 and TRBJ2-2, with 10 bases lining up with TRBD1. CDR1 is SGHVS, CDR2 FNYEAQ, per germline. With 2 bases clipped from V and 6 bases from J, the junction kept 9 bases outside the gene matches. The CDR3 runs 17 residues. CDR3: CASSLYSGTGDAGELFF. The CDR3 DNA follows: TGTGCCAGCAGCTTATATTCCGGGACAGGGGACGCCGGGGAGCTGTTTTTT.